The text below deals with one T cell receptor (beta chain). Its antigen is currently unknown. The assay was immunoSEQ multiplex PCR, and TCRdb's table has in-frame clones only and misses some. The sample consists of around 76,000 clones, 70% to 90% of them appearing once. The CDR3 has 14 residues. Germline CDR1 is SGHAT and CDR2 is FQNNGV. The V gene lost 0 bases and the J gene lost 5 bases, with 9 bases spanning the gap. This specimen belongs to a study of OX40 agonist ivuxolimab in advanced cancers. Study details: Aged roughly 23 to 79 with a mean of 60 years, they were roughly 83% male. Past anti-PD-1, anti-PD-L1 or anti-CTLA-4 therapy was accepted, and 40% had received some. Study conclusions and caveats: Researchers report that CD8+ T cells had, on average, more expanded clones than CD4+. Partial responders treated at 0.1-3.0 mg/kg exhibited clonal expansion among the lowest measured.

The V and J genes are TRBV11-2 and TRBJ2-3, with D unresolved. The TCR sequence derives from an adult with an advanced solid tumor such as melanoma, head and neck, liver or kidney cancer. The sequencing here drew on CD4+ or CD8+ T cells sorted from blood, taken in a trial of the OX40 agonist ivuxolimab. CDR3 sequence: CASSLDSSGDTQYF. CDR3 DNA sequence: TGTGCCAGCAGCTTAGATAGTTCAGGAGATACGCAGTATTTT. Complete variable domain (other parts from reference TRBV11-2 and TRBJ2-3): EAGVAQSPRYKIIEKRQSVAFWCNPISGHATLYWYQQILGQGPKLLIQFQNNGVVDDSQLPKDRFSAERLKGVDSTLKIQPAKLEDSAVYLCASSLDSSGDTQYFGPGTRLTVL.